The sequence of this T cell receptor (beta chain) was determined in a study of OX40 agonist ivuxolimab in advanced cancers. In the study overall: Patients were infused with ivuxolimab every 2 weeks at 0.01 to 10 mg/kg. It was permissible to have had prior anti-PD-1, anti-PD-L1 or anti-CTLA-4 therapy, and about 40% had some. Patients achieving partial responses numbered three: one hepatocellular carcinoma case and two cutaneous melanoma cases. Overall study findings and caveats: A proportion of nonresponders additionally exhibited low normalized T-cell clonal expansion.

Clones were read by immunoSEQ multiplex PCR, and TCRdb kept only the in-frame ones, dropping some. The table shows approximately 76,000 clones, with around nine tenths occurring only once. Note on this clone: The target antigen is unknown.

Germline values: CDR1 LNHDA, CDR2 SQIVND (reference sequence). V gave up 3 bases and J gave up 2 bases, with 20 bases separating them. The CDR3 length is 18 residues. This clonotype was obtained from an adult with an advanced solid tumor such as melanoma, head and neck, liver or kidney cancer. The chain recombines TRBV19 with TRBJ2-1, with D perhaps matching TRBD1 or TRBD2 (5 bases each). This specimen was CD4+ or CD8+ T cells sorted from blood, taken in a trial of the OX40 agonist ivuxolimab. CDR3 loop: CASSIEPPGTVTYNEQFF. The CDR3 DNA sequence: TGTGCCAGTAGTATCGAACCCCCCGGGACGGTGACCTACAATGAGCAGTTCTTC.